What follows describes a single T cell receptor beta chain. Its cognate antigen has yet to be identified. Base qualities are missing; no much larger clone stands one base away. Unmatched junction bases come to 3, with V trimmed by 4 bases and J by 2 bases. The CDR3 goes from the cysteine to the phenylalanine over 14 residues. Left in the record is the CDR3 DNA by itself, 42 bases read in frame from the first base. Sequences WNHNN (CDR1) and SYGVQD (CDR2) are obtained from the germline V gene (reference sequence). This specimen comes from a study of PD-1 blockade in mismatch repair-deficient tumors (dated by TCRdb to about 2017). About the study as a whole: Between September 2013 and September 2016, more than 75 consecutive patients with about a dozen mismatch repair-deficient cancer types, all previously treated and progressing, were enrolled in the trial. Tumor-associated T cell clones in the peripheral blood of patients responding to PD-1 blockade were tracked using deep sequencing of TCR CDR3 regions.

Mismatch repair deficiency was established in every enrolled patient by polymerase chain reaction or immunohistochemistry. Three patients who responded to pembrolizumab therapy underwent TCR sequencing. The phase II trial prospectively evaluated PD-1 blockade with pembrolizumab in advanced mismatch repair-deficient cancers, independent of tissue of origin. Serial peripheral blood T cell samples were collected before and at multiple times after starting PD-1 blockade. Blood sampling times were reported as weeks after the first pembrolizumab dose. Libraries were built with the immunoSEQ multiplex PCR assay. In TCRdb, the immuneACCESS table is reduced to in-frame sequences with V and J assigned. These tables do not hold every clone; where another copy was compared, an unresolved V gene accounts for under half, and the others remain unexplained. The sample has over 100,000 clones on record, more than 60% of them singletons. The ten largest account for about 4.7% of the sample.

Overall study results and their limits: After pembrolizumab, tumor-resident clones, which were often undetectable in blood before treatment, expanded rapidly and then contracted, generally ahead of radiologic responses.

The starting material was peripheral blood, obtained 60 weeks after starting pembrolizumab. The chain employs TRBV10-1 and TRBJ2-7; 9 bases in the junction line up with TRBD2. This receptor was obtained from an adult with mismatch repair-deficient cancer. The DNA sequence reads TGCGCCAGCAGTGGACTAGCGGACCCCTACGAGCAGTACTTC. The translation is CASSGLADPYEQYF.